These T cell receptor beta chains were read from a single sample in a study of human T cells and chemical hapten exposure. One entry per CDR3 protein results from TCRdb running MiXCR on the 5' RACE reads. Of 81,000 or so distinct CDR3 sequences listed, more than 7% are singletons. The receptors come from a male donor in good health. The conserved cysteine and the conserved F or W are not part of the CDR3 here.

cdr3_aa,v_call,j_call
ASSLDSGDIGQF,TRBV11-3,TRBJ2-1
ASSSSPGQGDYEQY,TRBV5-1,TRBJ2-7
ASSKEHRGRSNSPLH,TRBV21-1,TRBJ1-6
ASRPTGRTEAF,TRBV6-2/TRBV6-3,TRBJ1-1
ASRFGANVLT,TRBV25-1,TRBJ2-6
SAREGPGTFEH,TRBV20-1,TRBJ1-5
ATSRDTGMNTEAF,TRBV15,TRBJ1-1
SAGGNNEKLF,TRBV20-1,TRBJ1-4
ASSPGQRAGNTIY,TRBV7-9,TRBJ1-3
ATSRGTGLQETQY,TRBV15,TRBJ2-5
ASSAGVDNEQF,TRBV7-7,TRBJ2-1
AISGGLILNNEQF,TRBV10-3,TRBJ2-1
ASSELETQY,TRBV25-1,TRBJ2-5
ASRGTASYNEQF,TRBV5-1,TRBJ2-1
SARVGRGNQPQH,TRBV20-1,TRBJ1-5
ASSWNLLGGRRGQF,TRBV5-1,TRBJ2-1
SVGPSTGEKLF,TRBV29-1,TRBJ1-4
SASPANYGYT,TRBV20-1,TRBJ1-2
ASSDLQGAGGYT,TRBV2,TRBJ1-2
ASSPGLAGRFRETQY,TRBV12-3/TRBV12-4,TRBJ2-5
SINHVEETQY,TRBV29-1,TRBJ2-5
SASRDSGGGGQITEAF,TRBV20-1,TRBJ1-1
SARQAGLDGSEQY,TRBV20-1,TRBJ2-7
ASSQEEDTEAF,TRBV4-3,TRBJ1-1
ASVTGGGYTGELF,TRBV19,TRBJ2-2
ASRWTSGGYEQY,TRBV6-2/TRBV6-3,TRBJ2-7
ASSVGGTDTQY,TRBV9,TRBJ2-3
ATQGPVITGELF,TRBV19,TRBJ2-2
ASSYAGREITEAF,TRBV6-2/TRBV6-3,TRBJ1-1
ASSHGVGQGDDTQY,TRBV14,TRBJ2-3
ASSFGLAVQDTQY,TRBV5-1,TRBJ2-3
ASSVGQSSPLH,TRBV7-9,TRBJ1-6
SARDAVGLADEQY,TRBV20-1,TRBJ2-7
ASSLDRGLLRANEKLF,TRBV5-6,TRBJ1-4
ASSHPVGLAGINEQF,TRBV11-1,TRBJ2-1
AISGRTSGGDNEQF,TRBV10-3,TRBJ2-1
ASSLEPGGYEQF,TRBV7-3,TRBJ2-1
ASSFSAGGETQY,TRBV13,TRBJ2-5
ASSSPGNTDTQY,TRBV6-5,TRBJ2-3
ASSLLAGTYEQY,TRBV12-3/TRBV12-4,TRBJ2-7
ASSPGTSGSYNEQF,TRBV11-3,TRBJ2-1
SARAGRTGSGYT,TRBV20-1,TRBJ1-2
ASTGTGPTYEQY,TRBV6-2/TRBV6-3,TRBJ2-7
ASSQGSPGANYGYT,TRBV18,TRBJ1-2
ASSSGQALYSPQH,TRBV12-3/TRBV12-4,TRBJ1-5
ASSLTKNTGELF,TRBV5-1,TRBJ2-2
ASSYGQGWGYT,TRBV6-5,TRBJ1-2
ASSLPSGGTEAF,TRBV12-3/TRBV12-4,TRBJ1-1
ASSARLTYEQY,TRBV7-9,TRBJ2-7
ASSRGTSNQPQH,TRBV18,TRBJ1-5
ASSLGASGVYEQY,TRBV11-2,TRBJ2-7
ASSLAQGQETQY,TRBV5-1,TRBJ2-5
SVETGGSGANVLT,TRBV29-1,TRBJ2-6
SETSSYNEQF,TRBV29-1,TRBJ2-1
SAREEGGGSNSPLH,TRBV20-1,TRBJ1-6